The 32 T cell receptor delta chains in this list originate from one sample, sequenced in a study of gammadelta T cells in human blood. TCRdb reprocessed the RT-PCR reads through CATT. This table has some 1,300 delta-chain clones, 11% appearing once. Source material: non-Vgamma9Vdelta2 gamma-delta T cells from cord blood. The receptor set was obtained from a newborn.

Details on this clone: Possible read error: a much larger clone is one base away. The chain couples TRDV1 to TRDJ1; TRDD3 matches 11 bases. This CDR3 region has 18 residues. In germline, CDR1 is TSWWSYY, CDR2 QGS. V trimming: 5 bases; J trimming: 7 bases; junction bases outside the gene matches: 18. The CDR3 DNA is TGTGCTCTTGGGAGAACGACGTCAAGAAGCTGGGGGATACTTAAACTCATCTTT. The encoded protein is CALGRTTSRSWGILKLIF.

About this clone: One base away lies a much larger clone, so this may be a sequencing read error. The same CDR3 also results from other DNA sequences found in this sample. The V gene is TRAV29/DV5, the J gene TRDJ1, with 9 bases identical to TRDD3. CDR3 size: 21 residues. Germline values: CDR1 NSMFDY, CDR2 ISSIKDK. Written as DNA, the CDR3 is TGTGCAGCAAAAGCGCAAGTCCCCTCTCAGGTGCTGGGGGATTACACTGATAAACTCATCTTT. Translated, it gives CAAKAQVPSQVLGDYTDKLIF.

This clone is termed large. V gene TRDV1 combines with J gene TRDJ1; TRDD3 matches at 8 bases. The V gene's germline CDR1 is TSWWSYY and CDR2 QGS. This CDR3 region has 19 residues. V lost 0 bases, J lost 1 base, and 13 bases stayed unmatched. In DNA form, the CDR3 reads TGTGCTCTTGGGGAACTCCACCGCCTAGGGGGGATAAGCACCGATAAACTCATCTTT. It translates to CALGELHRLGGISTDKLIF.

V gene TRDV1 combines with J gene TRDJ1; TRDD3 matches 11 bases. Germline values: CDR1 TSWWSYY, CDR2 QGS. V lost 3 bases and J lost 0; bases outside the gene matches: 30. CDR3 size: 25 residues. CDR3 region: CALGDPLTRQDWGIRRIPYTDKLIF. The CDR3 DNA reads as TGTGCTCTTGGGGACCCTCTTACACGCCAGGACTGGGGGATAAGGAGGATTCCGTACACCGATAAACTCATCTTT.

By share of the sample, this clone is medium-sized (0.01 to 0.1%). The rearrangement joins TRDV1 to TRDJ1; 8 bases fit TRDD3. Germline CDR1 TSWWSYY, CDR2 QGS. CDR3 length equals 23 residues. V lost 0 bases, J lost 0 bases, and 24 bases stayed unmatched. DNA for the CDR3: TGTGCTCTTGGGGAACTAATCATCGACCCTGGGGGAAACTTCACCTTTTACACCGATAAACTCATCTTT. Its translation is CALGELIIDPGGNFTFYTDKLIF.

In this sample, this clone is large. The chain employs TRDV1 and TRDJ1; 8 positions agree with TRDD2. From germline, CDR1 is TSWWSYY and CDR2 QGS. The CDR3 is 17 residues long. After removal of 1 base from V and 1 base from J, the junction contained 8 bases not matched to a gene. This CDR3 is CALGEPPFLLSTDKLIF. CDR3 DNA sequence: TGTGCTCTTGGGGAACCCCCCTTCCTATTGAGCACCGATAAACTCATCTTT.

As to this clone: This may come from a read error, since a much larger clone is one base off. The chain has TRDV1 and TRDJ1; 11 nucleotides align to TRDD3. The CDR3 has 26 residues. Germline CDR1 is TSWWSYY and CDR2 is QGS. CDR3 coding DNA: TGTGCTCTTGGGGAACTCGTTCCTACGACCCCACGTAGGTACTGGGGGATAATCGGCGTCCCCGATGAACTCATCTTT. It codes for CALGELVPTTPRRYWGIIGVPDELIF.

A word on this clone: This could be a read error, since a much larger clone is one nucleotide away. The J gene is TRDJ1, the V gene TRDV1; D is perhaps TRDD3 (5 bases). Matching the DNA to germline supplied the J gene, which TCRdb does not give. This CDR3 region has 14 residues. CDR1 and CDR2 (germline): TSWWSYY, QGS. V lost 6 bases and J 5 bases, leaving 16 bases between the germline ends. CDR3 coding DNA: TGTGCTCTTGGAAAAGGGGGTAGGATAGATAAACTCATCTTT. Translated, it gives CALGKGGRIDKLIF.

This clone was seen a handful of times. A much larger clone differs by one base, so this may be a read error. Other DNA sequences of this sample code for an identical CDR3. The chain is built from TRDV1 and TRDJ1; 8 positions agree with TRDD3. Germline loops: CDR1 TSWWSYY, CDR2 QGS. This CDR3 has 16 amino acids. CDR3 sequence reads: CALGEGERGYTDKLIF. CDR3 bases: TGTGCTCTTGGGGAAGGCGAGCGGGGATACACAGATAAACTCATCTTT.

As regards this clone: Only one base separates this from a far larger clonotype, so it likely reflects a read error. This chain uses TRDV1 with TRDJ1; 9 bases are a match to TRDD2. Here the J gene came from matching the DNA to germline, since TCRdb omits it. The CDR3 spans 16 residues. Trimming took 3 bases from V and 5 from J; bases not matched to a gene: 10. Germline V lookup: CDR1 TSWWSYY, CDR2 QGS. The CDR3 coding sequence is TGTGCTCTTGGGGACCTCCCTTCCTACCAACCGGATAAACTCATCTTT. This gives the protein CALGDLPSYQPDKLIF.

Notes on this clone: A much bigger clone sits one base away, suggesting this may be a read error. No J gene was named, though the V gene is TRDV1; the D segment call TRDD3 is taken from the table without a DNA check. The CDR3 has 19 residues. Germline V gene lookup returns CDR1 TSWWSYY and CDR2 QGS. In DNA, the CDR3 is TGTGCTCTTGGGGAACTCTCCTATGGGGGATACTTGTACACCGATAAACCCATCTTT. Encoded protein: CALGELSYGGYLYTDKPIF.

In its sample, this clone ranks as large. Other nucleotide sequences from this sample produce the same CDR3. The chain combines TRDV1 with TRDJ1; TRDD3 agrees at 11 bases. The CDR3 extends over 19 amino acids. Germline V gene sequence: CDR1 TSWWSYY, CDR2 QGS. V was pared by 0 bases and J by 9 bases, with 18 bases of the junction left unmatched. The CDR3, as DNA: TGTGCTCTTGGGGAACTTTCAGGCCCCTGGGGGATACTCTTCGTGGAACTCATCTTT. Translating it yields CALGELSGPWGILFVELIF.

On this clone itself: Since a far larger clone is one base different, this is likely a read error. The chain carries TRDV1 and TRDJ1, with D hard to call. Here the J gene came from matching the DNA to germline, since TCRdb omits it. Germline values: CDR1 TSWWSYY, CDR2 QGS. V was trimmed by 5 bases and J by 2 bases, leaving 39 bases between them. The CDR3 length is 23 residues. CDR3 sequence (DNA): TGTGCTCTTGGGAAGGGGTCCCTCGCCGTACTGAGGGTGACCCCCAGAGTTACCGATAAACTCATCTTT. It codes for CALGKGSLAVLRVTPRVTDKLIF.

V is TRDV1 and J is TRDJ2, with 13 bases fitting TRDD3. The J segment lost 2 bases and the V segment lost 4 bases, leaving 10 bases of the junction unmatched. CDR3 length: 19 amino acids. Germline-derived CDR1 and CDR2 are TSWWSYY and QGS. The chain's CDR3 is CALGGGTGGYDPLTAQLFF. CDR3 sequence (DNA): TGTGCTCTTGGGGGGGGTACTGGGGGATACGATCCCTTGACAGCACAACTCTTCTTT.

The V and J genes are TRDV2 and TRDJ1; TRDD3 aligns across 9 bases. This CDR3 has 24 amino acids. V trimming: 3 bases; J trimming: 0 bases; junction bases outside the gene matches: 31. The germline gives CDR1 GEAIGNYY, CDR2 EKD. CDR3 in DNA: TGTGCCTGTGACTTGAGGAGCCCATTCCGCCTACTGGGGGACGACCAGACGTACACCGATAAACTCATCTTT. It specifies CACDLRSPFRLLGDDQTYTDKLIF.

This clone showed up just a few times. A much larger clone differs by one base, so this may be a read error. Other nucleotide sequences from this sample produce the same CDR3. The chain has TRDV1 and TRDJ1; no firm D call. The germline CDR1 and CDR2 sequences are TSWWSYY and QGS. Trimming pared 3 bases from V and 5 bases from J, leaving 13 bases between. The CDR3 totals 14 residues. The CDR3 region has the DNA TGTGCTCTTGGGGAGGGTCGGGTCACAGATAAACTCATCTTT. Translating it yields CALGEGRVTDKLIF.

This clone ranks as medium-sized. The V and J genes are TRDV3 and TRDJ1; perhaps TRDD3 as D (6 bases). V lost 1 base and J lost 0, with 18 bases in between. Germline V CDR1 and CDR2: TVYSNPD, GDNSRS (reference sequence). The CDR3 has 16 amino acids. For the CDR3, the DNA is TGTGCCTTTACGGTTAAGTTTGCTGGGGACACCGATAAACTCATCTTT. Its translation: CAFTVKFAGDTDKLIF.

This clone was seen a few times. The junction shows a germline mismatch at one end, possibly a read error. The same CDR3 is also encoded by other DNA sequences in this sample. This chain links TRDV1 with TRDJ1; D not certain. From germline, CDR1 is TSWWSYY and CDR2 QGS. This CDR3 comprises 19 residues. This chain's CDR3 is CALGEPRPALYPHTDKLIF. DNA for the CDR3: TGTGCTCTTGGGGAACCCCGCCCCGCTCTCTATCCCCACACTGATAAACTCATCTTT.

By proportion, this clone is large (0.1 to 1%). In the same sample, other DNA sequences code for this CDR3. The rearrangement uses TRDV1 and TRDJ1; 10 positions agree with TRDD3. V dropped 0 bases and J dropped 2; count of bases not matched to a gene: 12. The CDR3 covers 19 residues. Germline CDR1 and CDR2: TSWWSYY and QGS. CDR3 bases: TGTGCTCTTGGGGAACTAGTCGATCTGGGGGATAGGAGTACCGATAAACTCATCTTT. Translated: CALGELVDLGDRSTDKLIF.

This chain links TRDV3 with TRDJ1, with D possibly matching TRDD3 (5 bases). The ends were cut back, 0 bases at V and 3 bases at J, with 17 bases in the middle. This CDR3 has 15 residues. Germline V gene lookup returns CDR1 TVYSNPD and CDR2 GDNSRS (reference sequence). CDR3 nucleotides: TGTGCCTTTAGGCCTGGGAGGGATTGGTCCGATAAACTCATCTTT. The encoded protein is CAFRPGRDWSDKLIF. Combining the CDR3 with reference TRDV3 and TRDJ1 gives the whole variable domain CDKVTQSSPDQTVASGSEVVLLCTYDTVYSNPDLFWYRIRPDYSFQFVFYGDNSRSEGADFTQGRFSVKHILTQKAFHLVISPVRTEDSATYYCAFRPGRDWSDKLIFGKGTRVTVEP.

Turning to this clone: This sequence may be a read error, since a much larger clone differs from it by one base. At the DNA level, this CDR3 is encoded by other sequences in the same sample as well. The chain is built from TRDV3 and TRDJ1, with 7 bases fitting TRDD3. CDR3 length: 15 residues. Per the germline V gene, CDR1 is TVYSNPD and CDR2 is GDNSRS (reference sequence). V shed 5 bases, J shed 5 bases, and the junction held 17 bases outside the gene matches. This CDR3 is CALRVVTRDTDKLIF. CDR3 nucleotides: TGTGCCCTCAGGGTGGTAACTCGGGATACAGATAAACTCATCTTT.

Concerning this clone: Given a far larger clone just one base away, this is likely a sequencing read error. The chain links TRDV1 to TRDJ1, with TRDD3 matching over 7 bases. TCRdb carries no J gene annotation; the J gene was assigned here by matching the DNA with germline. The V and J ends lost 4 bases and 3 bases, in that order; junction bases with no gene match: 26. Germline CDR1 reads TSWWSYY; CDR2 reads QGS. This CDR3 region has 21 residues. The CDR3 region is CALGGIQGESTGEYAADKLIF. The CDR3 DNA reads TGTGCTCTTGGGGGTATCCAAGGCGAGAGTACTGGGGAATACGCTGCCGATAAACTCATCTTT.

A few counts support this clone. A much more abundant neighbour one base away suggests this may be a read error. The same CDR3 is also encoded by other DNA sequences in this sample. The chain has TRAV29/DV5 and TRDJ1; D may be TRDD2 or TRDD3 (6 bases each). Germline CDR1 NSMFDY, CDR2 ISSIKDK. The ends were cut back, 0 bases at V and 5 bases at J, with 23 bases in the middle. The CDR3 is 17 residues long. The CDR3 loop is CAASAFHSDTGTDKLIF. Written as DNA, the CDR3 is TGTGCAGCAAGCGCCTTCCACTCGGATACCGGCACAGATAAACTCATCTTT.

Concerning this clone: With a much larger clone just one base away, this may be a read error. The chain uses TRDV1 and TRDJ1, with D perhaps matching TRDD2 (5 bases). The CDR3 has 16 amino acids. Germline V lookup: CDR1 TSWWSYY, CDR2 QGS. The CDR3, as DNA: TGTGCTCTTGGGGGACCTTTCCTTTCGTGGACCGATAAACGCATCTTT. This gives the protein CALGGPFLSWTDKRIF.

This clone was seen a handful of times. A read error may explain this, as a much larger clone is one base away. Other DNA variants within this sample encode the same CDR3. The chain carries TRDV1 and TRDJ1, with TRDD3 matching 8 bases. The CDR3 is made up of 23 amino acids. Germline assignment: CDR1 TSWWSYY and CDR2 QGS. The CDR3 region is CALGAEPPYLQLGDFGYTDKLIF. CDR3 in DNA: TGTGCTCTTGGGGCCGAACCGCCCTACTTACAATTGGGGGATTTCGGGTACACTGATAAACTCATCTTT.

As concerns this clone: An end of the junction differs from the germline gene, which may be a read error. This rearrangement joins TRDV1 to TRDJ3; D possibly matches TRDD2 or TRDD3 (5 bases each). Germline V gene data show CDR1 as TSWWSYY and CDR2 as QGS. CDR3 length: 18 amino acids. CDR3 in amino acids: CALGGPRDPFWDIRQMFF. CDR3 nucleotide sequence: TGTGCTCTTGGGGGGCCGCGGGACCCCTTCTGGGACATCCGACAGATGTTTTTC.

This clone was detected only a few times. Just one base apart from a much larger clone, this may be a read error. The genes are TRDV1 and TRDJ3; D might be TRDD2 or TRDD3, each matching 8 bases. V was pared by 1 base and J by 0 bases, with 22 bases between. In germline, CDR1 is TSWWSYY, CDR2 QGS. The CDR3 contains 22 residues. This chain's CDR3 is CALGERTSYRGYNSWDTRQMFF. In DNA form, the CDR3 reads TGTGCTCTTGGGGAACGAACTTCCTACCGGGGATACAACTCCTGGGACACCCGACAGATGTTTTTC.

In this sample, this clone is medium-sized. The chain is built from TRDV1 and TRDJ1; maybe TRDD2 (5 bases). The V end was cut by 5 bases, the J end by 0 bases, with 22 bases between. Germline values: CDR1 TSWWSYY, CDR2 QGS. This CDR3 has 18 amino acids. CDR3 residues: CALGSLLPKSPYTDKLIF. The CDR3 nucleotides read TGTGCTCTTGGGTCCCTTCTCCCCAAAAGCCCATACACCGATAAACTCATCTTT.

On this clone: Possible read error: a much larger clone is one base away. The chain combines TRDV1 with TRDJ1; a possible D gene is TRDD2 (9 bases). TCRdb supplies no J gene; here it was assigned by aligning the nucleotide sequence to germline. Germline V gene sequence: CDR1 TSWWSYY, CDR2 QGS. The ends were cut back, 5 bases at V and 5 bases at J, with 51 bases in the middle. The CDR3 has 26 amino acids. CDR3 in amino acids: CALGISPTFLPGLGGYREGRTDKLIF. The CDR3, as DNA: TGTGCTCTTGGGATTTCCCCGACCTTCCTACCCGGACTGGGGGGCTACAGGGAGGGTCGGACTGATAAACTCATCTTT.

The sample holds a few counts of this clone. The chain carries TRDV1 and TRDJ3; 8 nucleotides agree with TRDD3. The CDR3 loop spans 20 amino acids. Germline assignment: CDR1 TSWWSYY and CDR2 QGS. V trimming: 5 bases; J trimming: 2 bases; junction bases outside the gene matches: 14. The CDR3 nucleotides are TGTGCTCTTGGGCCCCCGGATAGGGGATACTTTCCCTGGGACACCCGACAGATGTTTTTC. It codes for CALGPPDRGYFPWDTRQMFF.

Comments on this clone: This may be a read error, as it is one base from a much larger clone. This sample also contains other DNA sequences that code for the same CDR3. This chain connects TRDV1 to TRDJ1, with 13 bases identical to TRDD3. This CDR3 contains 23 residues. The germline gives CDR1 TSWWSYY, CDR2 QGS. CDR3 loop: CALGERGYPVLGDTGPYTDKLIF. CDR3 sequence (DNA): TGTGCTCTTGGGGAAAGAGGCTACCCCGTACTGGGGGATACGGGACCGTACACAGATAAACTCATCTTT.

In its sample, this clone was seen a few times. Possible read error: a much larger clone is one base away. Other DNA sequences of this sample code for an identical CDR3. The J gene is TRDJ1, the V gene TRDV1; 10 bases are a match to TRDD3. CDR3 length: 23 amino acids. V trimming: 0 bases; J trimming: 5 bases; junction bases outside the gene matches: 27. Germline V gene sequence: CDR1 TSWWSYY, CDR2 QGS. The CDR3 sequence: CALGELTPVLPTGGCGASDKLIF. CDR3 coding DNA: TGTGCTCTTGGGGAACTAACTCCCGTCCTACCCACTGGGGGATGTGGGGCCTCTGATAAACTCATCTTT.